Listed here are 22 T cell receptor beta chains from one sample, sequenced in a study of OX40 agonist ivuxolimab in advanced cancers. Only in-frame clones appear in the TCRdb table, and some are missing; sequencing was by immunoSEQ multiplex PCR. The table records over 55,000 clones, around 82% of them present only once. This sample comprised CD4+ or CD8+ T cells sorted from blood, obtained in a trial of the OX40 agonist ivuxolimab. The receptors were sampled from an adult with an advanced solid tumor such as melanoma, head and neck, liver or kidney cancer.

This chain joins TRBV11-2 and TRBJ2-1; D uncertain. Germline CDR1 and CDR2: SGHAT and FQNNGV. The CDR3 spans 15 residues. Deletions cut 0 bases from V and 4 bases from J, with 10 bases between. The DNA of the CDR3 is TGTGCCAGCAGCTTAGAGACGAACTTTTACAATGAGCAGTTCTTC. It yields the protein CASSLETNFYNEQFF.

The chain carries TRBV28 and TRBJ2-2, with D hard to call. Trimming took 4 bases from V and 6 from J, leaving 9 bases between them. The CDR3 sequence is 13 residues long. CDR1 and CDR2 from the germline V gene are MDHEN and SYDVKM. This CDR3 reads CASSWFAAGELFF. The DNA of the CDR3 is TGTGCCAGCAGTTGGTTTGCTGCCGGGGAGCTGTTTTTT.

The chain recombines TRBV7-2 with TRBJ1-1, with 7 positions matching TRBD1. The CDR3 totals 14 residues. With V trimmed by 5 bases and J by 4 bases, 7 bases remained unmatched. CDR1 is SGHTA and CDR2 is FQGNSA in the germline V gene. The CDR3 nucleotides are TGTGCCAGCAGCCCCCAGGGGGGGGGCACTGAAGCTTTCTTT. It codes for CASSPQGGGTEAFF. Full variable domain (remainder filled in from reference TRBV7-2 and TRBJ1-1): GAGVSQSPSNKVTEKGKDVELRCDPISGHTALYWYRQSLGQGLEFLIYFQGNSAPDKSGLPSDRFSAERTGGSVSTLTIQRTQQEDSAVYLCASSPQGGGTEAFFGQGTRLTVV.

This chain connects TRBV4-3 to TRBJ2-3; 9 bases are a match to TRBD2. Germline V gene sequence: CDR1 LGHNA, CDR2 YSLEER. The CDR3 is 16 amino acids. The ends lost 5 bases at V and 6 bases at J; junction bases unmatched: 12. CDR3 region: CASSETGSGSRDTQYF. CDR3 bases: TGCGCCAGCAGCGAGACTGGTAGCGGGAGTAGGGATACGCAGTATTTT.

This clone was found a few times. The chain recombines TRBV7-3 with TRBJ1-2, with D tentatively TRBD1 (6 bases). Germline values: CDR1 SGHTA, CDR2 FQGTGA. Trimming left V 2 bases short and J 2 bases short, with 12 bases between. This CDR3 spans 15 amino acids. CDR3 bases: TGTGCCAGCAGCTTAGGGGCAGGGGACAACTATGGCTACACCTTC. It codes for CASSLGAGDNYGYTF.

The chain links TRBV6-5 to TRBJ2-7; D may match TRBD1 or TRBD2 (5 bases each). This CDR3 is 14 amino acids long. V was cut by 6 bases and J by 4 bases, with 16 bases left in between. Germline V lookup: CDR1 MNHEY, CDR2 SVGAGI. This CDR3 is CASSREVDRYEQYV. The CDR3 DNA sequence: TGTGCCAGCAGCCGGGAAGTCGACAGATACGAGCAGTACGTC.

This sequence joins TRBV28 and TRBJ2-7; D is uncertain. Germline values: CDR1 MDHEN, CDR2 SYDVKM. With 3 bases removed from V and 7 bases from J, the gap between germline ends came to 10 bases. This CDR3 comprises 12 residues. CDR3 region: CASSFGPREQYF. Written as DNA, the CDR3 is TGTGCCAGCAGTTTTGGGCCGAGGGAGCAGTACTTC.

The chain couples TRBV13 to TRBJ2-4, with unresolved D. Trimming pared 0 bases from V and 3 bases from J, leaving 3 bases between. This CDR3 is built from 13 residues. Germline V gives CDR1 PRHDT, CDR2 FYEKMQ (reference sequence). The DNA for the CDR3 is TGTGCCAGCAGCTTAGGGAGCAAAAACATTCAGTACTTC. This translates into CASSLGSKNIQYF.

This chain uses TRBV20-1 with TRBJ2-1; D not certain. Germline V lookup: CDR1 DFQATT, CDR2 SNEGSKA (reference sequence). The CDR3 extends over 11 amino acids. V dropped 4 bases and J dropped 6 bases, with 7 bases sitting between them. In DNA, the CDR3 is TGCAGTGCTAAATATTTCAATGAGCAGTTCTTC. This codes for CSAKYFNEQFF.

The chain couples TRBV4-2 to TRBJ2-5; D unresolved. The CDR3 extends over 15 amino acids. Trimming took 5 bases from V and 4 from J, leaving 17 bases between them. Germline CDR1 and CDR2: LGHNA and YNFKEQ. For the CDR3, the DNA is TGTGCCAGCAGCTTGGCCAGAGACGGGTCAGAGACCCAGTACTTC. Translation gives CASSLARDGSETQYF.

The chain couples TRBV6-1 to TRBJ2-3; D gene uncertain. This CDR3 spans 12 amino acids. Germline CDR1 MNHNS, CDR2 SASEGT. Trimming left V 1 base short and J 14 bases short, with 13 bases between. The CDR3 nucleotides are TGTGCCAGCAGTGAAGGCCGGGCTAAAACGTATTTT. Translating it yields CASSEGRAKTYF.

The chain employs TRBV18 and TRBJ2-7; 10 nucleotides match TRBD1. This CDR3 comprises 15 residues. Germline loops: CDR1 KGHSH, CDR2 LQKENI. V was pared by 3 bases and J by 5 bases, with 7 bases of the junction left unmatched. CDR3 nucleotides: TGTGCCAGCTCACCCGTTGGGACAGGGGTGGACGAGCAGTACTTC. Protein: CASSPVGTGVDEQYF.

The V call is TRBV9, the J call TRBJ1-2; D may be TRBD1 (5 bases). V gave up 0 bases and J gave up 7 bases, with 16 bases separating them. From germline, CDR1 is SGDLS and CDR2 YYNGEE. This CDR3 contains 15 residues. CDR3 DNA sequence: TGTGCCAGCAGCGTAGAGGGGATTGGGGCATCTGGCTACACCTTC. Its translation is CASSVEGIGASGYTF. The whole variable domain, remainder taken from reference TRBV9 and TRBJ1-2, is DSGVTQTPKHLITATGQRVTLRCSPRSGDLSVYWYQQSLDQGLQFLIQYYNGEERAKGNILERFSAQQFPDLHSELNLSSLELGDSALYFCASSVEGIGASGYTFGSGTRLTVV.

The gene calls are TRBV5-1 and TRBJ2-7, with 10 positions matching TRBD2. V dropped 6 bases and J dropped 4; count of bases not matched to a gene: 7. The CDR3 is made up of 14 amino acids. Germline CDR1 and CDR2: SGHRS and YFSETQ. The CDR3 loop is CASKAGTSEYEQYF. CDR3 bases: TGCGCCAGCAAGGCGGGGACTAGCGAGTACGAGCAGTACTTC.

The chain has TRBV28 and TRBJ2-7; possibly TRBD2 for D (6 bases). Germline lookup yields CDR1 MDHEN and CDR2 SYDVKM. Trimming pared 6 bases from V and 2 bases from J, leaving 17 bases between. The CDR3 loop spans 15 amino acids. The CDR3 here is CASSRPIGGPYEQYF. CDR3 nucleotides: TGTGCCAGCAGCCGTCCTATCGGGGGTCCCTACGAGCAGTACTTC.

The chain carries TRBV5-4 and TRBJ2-5; tentative D call: TRBD1 (6 bases). CDR3 length: 14 residues. V was cut by 2 bases and J by 7 bases, with 15 bases left in between. The germline V gene encodes CDR1 SGHNT and CDR2 YYREEE (reference sequence). CDR3 nucleotides: TGTGCCAGCAGCTTTTCACAGGAAGGGGGGACCCAGTACTTC. This sequence encodes CASSFSQEGGTQYF.

V gene TRBV6-6 combines with J gene TRBJ2-7; 15 nucleotides align to TRBD2. This CDR3 has 14 amino acids. Germline V gene data show CDR1 as MNHNY and CDR2 as SVGAGI (reference sequence). The J segment lost 7 bases and the V segment lost 6 bases, leaving 4 bases of the junction unmatched. CDR3 DNA sequence: TGTGCCAGCAGGGGACTAGCGGGGGGCGGGGAGCAGTACGTC. It specifies CASRGLAGGGEQYV.

The chain has TRBV6-5 and TRBJ2-7; D is ambiguous. CDR1 and CDR2 from the germline V gene are MNHEY and SVGAGI. Trimming stripped 4 bases from V and 4 bases from J, with 8 bases between. The CDR3 consists of 12 residues. In DNA, the CDR3 is TGTGCCAGCAGTTCGTCGCCGTACGAGCAGTACTTC. Amino acids: CASSSSPYEQYF.

This clone was counted once. The V call is TRBV6-4, the J call TRBJ1-1; D unresolved. Germline-derived CDR1 and CDR2 are MRHNA and SNTAGT. V dropped 0 bases and J dropped 8 bases, with 10 bases sitting between them. This CDR3 spans 13 amino acids. The CDR3 here is CASSDSLSLEAFF. CDR3 sequence (DNA): TGTGCCAGCAGTGACTCGCTGAGCCTGGAAGCTTTCTTT.

The genes are TRBV18 and TRBJ2-3, with TRBD2 as a possible D gene (6 bases). Germline values: CDR1 KGHSH, CDR2 LQKENI. The CDR3 covers 16 residues. V was cut by 0 bases and J by 6 bases, with 16 bases left in between. CDR3: CASSPPSGRTGDTQYF. DNA for the CDR3: TGTGCCAGCTCACCACCCAGCGGGCGGACCGGCGATACGCAGTATTTT.

The chain uses TRBV2 and TRBJ2-2; 12 bases fit TRBD2. The junction had 9 bases not matched to a gene; V was cut back by 6 bases and J by 4 bases. The CDR3 length is 17 residues. The germline CDR1 and CDR2 sequences are SNHLY and FYNNEI. CDR3 region: CASRQGLAGFSTGELFF. In DNA form, the CDR3 reads TGTGCCAGCAGGCAAGGACTAGCGGGATTCTCCACCGGGGAGCTGTTTTTT.

This chain connects TRBV9 to TRBJ2-3; 9 bases are shared with TRBD2. CDR1 and CDR2 from the germline V gene are SGDLS and YYNGEE. The junction had 12 bases not matched to a gene; V was cut back by 0 bases and J by 4 bases. The CDR3 contains 18 residues. The CDR3 DNA sequence: TGTGCCAGCAGCGTAGCTGCGGGGGGGCCAAGTTCATCAGATACGCAGTATTTT. Protein product: CASSVAAGGPSSSDTQYF.